The next 26 T cell receptor beta chains were all read from a single sample in a study of glioma-infiltrating T cells. Using RNA template, CDR3s of TCR alpha and beta were amplified with iRepertoire arm-PCR. TCRdb reanalysed the multiplex PCR reads using MiXCR and keeps one entry per CDR3 protein. Found here are about 130,000 distinct CDR3 sequences, 24% of them singletons; the top ten hold about 30%. Input material: glioma tissue, nonneoplastic brain tissue, or PBMCs (not recorded which). These receptors all stem from a human donor with low-grade glioma or glioblastoma, undergoing nonglioma brain surgery, or in good health (not recorded which).

This chain connects TRBV5-1 to TRBJ2-1, with D uncertain. CDR3 length equals 12 residues. Trimming removed 0 bases at V and 10 bases at J, with 8 bases between. Germline CDR1 reads SGHRS; CDR2 reads YFSETQ. CDR3 protein: CASSLVFREQFF. For the CDR3, the DNA is TGCGCCAGCAGCTTGGTTTTCCGCGAGCAGTTCTTC.

This clonotype was counted only a few times. The chain recombines TRBV4-1 with TRBJ2-5, with 8 nucleotides matching TRBD2. The J segment lost 5 bases and the V segment lost 3 bases, leaving 8 bases of the junction unmatched. CDR3 length equals 15 residues. The V gene's germline CDR1 is MGHRA and CDR2 YSYEKL. CDR3 loop: CASSQSRTSSETQYF. CDR3 bases: TGCGCCAGCAGCCAGTCTCGGACTAGCTCGGAGACCCAGTACTTC.

This clonotype has only a few counts. In nucleotides, the CDR3 is TGTGCCAGCAGTTTTACCGGGACGGCCTACGAGCAGTACGTC. It is translated as CASSFTGTAYEQYV. V is TRBV7-2 and J is TRBJ2-7; D could derive from TRBD1 or TRBD2 (5 bases each). Germline CDR1 and CDR2: SGHTA and FQGNSA. The CDR3 has 14 residues. V gave up 6 bases and J gave up 2 bases, with 14 bases separating them.

The gene calls are TRBV11-2 and TRBJ2-3; D unresolved. Germline-derived CDR1 and CDR2 are SGHAT and FQNNGV. This CDR3 spans 15 amino acids. V was pared by 4 bases and J by 1 base, with 12 bases between. CDR3 bases: TGTGCCAGCAGCTCCCCAGGCCACCGCACAGATACGCAGTATTTT. It codes for CASSSPGHRTDTQYF.

The chain combines TRBV25-1 with TRBJ2-1; 7 nucleotides match TRBD2. The germline V gene has CDR1 MGHDK and CDR2 SYGVNS. The CDR3 consists of 18 residues. The ends lost 5 bases at V and 6 bases at J; junction bases unmatched: 19. The CDR3 loop is CASSSGIGLAFGGNEQFF. As DNA, the CDR3 is TGTGCCAGCAGTAGCGGGATCGGGCTAGCGTTTGGGGGCAATGAGCAGTTCTTC.

The chain uses TRBV20-1 and TRBJ2-6, with a tentative D call TRBD2 (5 bases). Germline CDR1 DFQATT, CDR2 SNEGSKA (reference sequence). The ends were cut back, 6 bases at V and 0 bases at J, with 15 bases in the middle. The CDR3 is 16 amino acids. In nucleotides, the CDR3 is TGCAGTGCGGACGACCGGGAAATCTCTGGGGCCAACGTCCTGACTTTC. It encodes CSADDREISGANVLTF.

This clonotype was observed a few times. The V and J genes are TRBV3-1 and TRBJ2-1, with no clear D. Trimming took 4 bases from V and 12 from J, leaving 16 bases between them. The V gene's germline CDR1 is LGHDT and CDR2 YNNKEL (reference sequence). This CDR3 comprises 13 residues. CDR3 protein: CASSPLTEVGQFF. The CDR3 nucleotides read TGTGCCAGCAGCCCCCTGACCGAGGTTGGGCAGTTCTTC.

This clonotype was detected many times. This chain connects TRBV4-1 to TRBJ1-1, with D unresolved. The germline CDR1 and CDR2 sequences are MGHRA and YSYEKL. Trimming shortened V by 5 bases and J by 8 bases, and 12 bases separated the two germline ends. The CDR3 length is 12 residues. The CDR3 protein is CASSKSNLEAFF. DNA of the CDR3: TGCGCCAGCAGCAAGTCTAACCTCGAAGCTTTCTTT.

Comment on this clonotype: This sequence may be a read error, since a much larger clone differs from it by one base. The chain couples TRBV25-1 to TRBJ1-2, with D maybe TRBD1 (6 bases). Germline loops: CDR1 MGHDK, CDR2 SYGVNS. This CDR3 contains 16 residues. V lost 6 bases, J lost 5 bases, and 22 bases lay in between. As DNA, the CDR3 is TGTGCCAGCAGCCCGTTCCTCACCGGGACAAGATATGGCTACACCTTC. Translation: CASSPFLTGTRYGYTF.

About this clonotype itself: This may stem from a read error, because a much larger clone lies one nucleotide away. J is TRBJ1-1 and V is TRBV7-8; 9 nucleotides match TRBD1. This CDR3 is 17 amino acids long. Germline V gene lookup returns CDR1 SGHVS and CDR2 FQNEAQ. V dropped 2 bases and J dropped 2; count of bases not matched to a gene: 9. CDR3 amino acids: CASSLRGQGNFNTEAFF. The CDR3 DNA sequence: TGTGCCAGCAGCTTACGAGGACAGGGGAATTTCAACACTGAAGCTTTCTTT.

This clonotype was recorded at least ten times. V is TRBV20-1 and J is TRBJ2-5; 7 bases align to TRBD1. CDR3 length equals 12 residues. Germline V gives CDR1 DFQATT, CDR2 SNEGSKA (reference sequence). V was pared by 5 bases and J by 8 bases, with 8 bases of the junction left unmatched. CDR3 protein: CSAGSGGPTQYF. As DNA, the CDR3 is TGCAGTGCTGGCTCAGGGGGACCAACCCAGTACTTC.

The V call is TRBV12-3 or TRBV12-4, the J call TRBJ1-1, with D unresolved. V was shortened by 6 bases and J by 11 bases, with 13 bases between the two germline ends. The CDR3 has 11 residues. In DNA form, the CDR3 reads TGTGCCAGCAGCTTACACCATACGGCTTTCTTT. It translates to CASSLHHTAFF.

A few counts support this clonotype. The chain combines TRBV3-1 with TRBJ2-3, with unresolved D. Germline V gene lookup returns CDR1 LGHDT and CDR2 YNNKEL (reference sequence). Trimming stripped 5 bases from V and 4 bases from J, with 10 bases between. CDR3 length equals 13 residues. This chain's CDR3 is CASSSTVADTQYF. The CDR3 DNA reads as TGTGCCAGCAGCTCCACAGTCGCAGATACGCAGTATTTT.

With regard to this clonotype: One end of the junction does not line up with germline, which may come from a read error. J is TRBJ2-3 and V is TRBV6-5; D is possibly TRBD2 (7 bases). The CDR3 is 15 residues long. CDR1 is MNHEY, CDR2 SVGAGI, per germline. The CDR3 coding sequence is TGTGCCAGCAGTCCCGAGGGGGTCCGGGGGGATACGGAGTATTTT. This translates into CASSPEGVRGDTEYF.

CDR3 sequence (DNA): TGTGCCAGCACGGGGGGGGCCCCATTCTTC. It yields the protein CASTGGAPFF. The gene calls are TRBV2 and TRBJ2-1; 8 bases fit TRBD2. The germline V gene has CDR1 SNHLY and CDR2 FYNNEI. The CDR3 is 10 amino acids. J was trimmed by 16 bases and V by 7 bases; bases with no gene match: 6.

This clonotype was detected many times. The J gene is TRBJ1-6, the V gene TRBV6-6; 9 nucleotides align to TRBD1. Trimming removed 0 bases from V and 9 bases from J; junction bases left unmatched: 6. This CDR3 comprises 16 residues. Germline values: CDR1 MNHNY, CDR2 SVGAGI (reference sequence). CDR3 nucleotides: TGTGCCAGCAGTTACTCGCAACAGGGGGCAGGTTCACCCCTCCACTTT. Translated, it gives CASSYSQQGAGSPLHF.

This clonotype came up a few times. V is TRBV29-1 and J is TRBJ2-1, with TRBD1 as a possible D gene (6 bases). The CDR3 spans 13 residues. Per the germline V gene, CDR1 is SQVTM and CDR2 is ANQGSEA. The V end was cut by 2 bases, the J end by 7 bases, with 12 bases between. The CDR3 is CSVESGTPNEQFF. The CDR3 DNA is TGCAGCGTTGAATCCGGGACACCTAATGAGCAGTTCTTC.

The table lists this clonotype with a few counts. CDR3 DNA sequence: TGTGCCAGCAGCTCCCACAGGGGGGTCGAGCAGTACGTC. Translated, it gives CASSSHRGVEQYV. The chain links TRBV7-2 to TRBJ2-7; 8 bases map to TRBD1. Germline lookup yields CDR1 SGHTA and CDR2 FQGNSA. The CDR3 covers 13 residues. The junction had 5 bases not matched to a gene; V was cut back by 4 bases and J by 6 bases.

This clonotype appeared many times. The chain has TRBV28 and TRBJ2-2; no clear D gene. This CDR3 spans 10 amino acids. V was cut by 4 bases and J by 6 bases, with 0 bases left in between. The germline V gene encodes CDR1 MDHEN and CDR2 SYDVKM. The CDR3 nucleotides are TGTGCCAGCAGTTCCGGGGAGCTGTTTTTT. Translated: CASSSGELFF.

The rearrangement uses TRBV4-1 and TRBJ2-3; TRBD1 aligns across 8 bases. CDR3 length equals 15 residues. J was trimmed by 4 bases and V by 3 bases; bases with no gene match: 6. CDR1 and CDR2 from the germline V gene are MGHRA and YSYEKL. The CDR3 protein is CASSQTGAPPDTQYF. CDR3 nucleotides: TGCGCCAGCAGCCAGACAGGGGCGCCCCCAGATACGCAGTATTTT.

This clonotype was detected a few times. This chain uses TRBV3-1 with TRBJ2-5; D not resolved. Germline CDR1 LGHDT, CDR2 YNNKEL (reference sequence). This CDR3 has 14 amino acids. V was clipped by 0 bases and J by 5 bases, with 10 bases between them. The CDR3 sequence is CASSQDWGMETQYF. CDR3 DNA sequence: TGTGCCAGCAGCCAAGATTGGGGAATGGAGACCCAGTACTTC.

The rearrangement joins TRBV5-1 to TRBJ2-3; possibly TRBD1 or TRBD2 for D (6 bases each). Per germline, CDR1 SGHRS and CDR2 YFSETQ. Trimming took 5 bases from V and 2 from J, leaving 9 bases between them. CDR3 length equals 13 residues. CDR3 residues: CASRTGATDTQYF. CDR3 coding DNA: TGCGCCAGCAGGACGGGGGCCACAGATACGCAGTATTTT.

The CDR3, as DNA: TGCAGCGGTACTAGCGGATCACAAGAGACCCAGTACTTC. The encoded protein is CSGTSGSQETQYF. This chain uses TRBV29-1 with TRBJ2-5; 8 bases map to TRBD2. The CDR3 is 13 amino acids. Per germline, CDR1 SQVTM and CDR2 ANQGSEA. After removal of 7 bases from V and 2 bases from J, the junction contained 6 bases not matched to a gene. Full variable domain (remainder filled in from reference TRBV29-1 and TRBJ2-5): SAVISQKPSRDICQRGTSLTIQCQVDSQVTMMFWYRQQPGQSLTLIATANQGSEATYESGFVIDKFPISRPNLTFSTLTVSNMSPEDSSIYLCSGTSGSQETQYFGPGTRLLVL.

This clonotype has a handful of counts. CDR3 nucleotides: TGTGCCACCGGACAGGGTCAAGCCGGGGAGCTGTTTTTT. It encodes CATGQGQAGELFF. The chain recombines TRBV15 with TRBJ2-2, with TRBD1 matching 8 bases. The length of the CDR3 is 13 residues. The germline V gene has CDR1 LNHNV and CDR2 YYDKDF (reference sequence). After removal of 8 bases from V and 6 bases from J, the junction contained 5 bases not matched to a gene. The variable domain in full, with the rest retrieved from reference TRBV15 and TRBJ2-2, is DAMVIQNPRYQVTQFGKPVTLSCSQTLNHNVMYWYQQKSSQAPKLLFHYYDKDFNNEADTPDNFQSRRPNTSFCFLDIRSPGLGDTAMYLCATGQGQAGELFFGEGSRLTVL.

This clonotype was found many times. The CDR3 loop is CASSYRDSNSPLHF. For the CDR3, the DNA is TGTGCCAGCAGTTACCGGGACAGCAATTCACCCCTCCACTTT. This chain uses TRBV6-2 or TRBV6-3 with TRBJ1-6; TRBD1 agrees at 7 bases. This CDR3 is built from 14 residues. CDR1 is MNHEY and CDR2 is SVGEGT in the germline V gene. V gave up 2 bases and J gave up 7 bases; unmatched junction bases: 2.

Details on this clonotype: Given a much more abundant clone one base away, this may be a read error. V gene TRBV6-5 combines with J gene TRBJ2-3; no firm D call. From germline, CDR1 is MNHEY and CDR2 SVGAGI. The CDR3 spans 13 residues. Here the CDR3 reads CASRPQSIDTQYF. The CDR3 DNA reads as TGTGCCAGCAGACCCCAGAGCATAGATACGCAGTATTTT.